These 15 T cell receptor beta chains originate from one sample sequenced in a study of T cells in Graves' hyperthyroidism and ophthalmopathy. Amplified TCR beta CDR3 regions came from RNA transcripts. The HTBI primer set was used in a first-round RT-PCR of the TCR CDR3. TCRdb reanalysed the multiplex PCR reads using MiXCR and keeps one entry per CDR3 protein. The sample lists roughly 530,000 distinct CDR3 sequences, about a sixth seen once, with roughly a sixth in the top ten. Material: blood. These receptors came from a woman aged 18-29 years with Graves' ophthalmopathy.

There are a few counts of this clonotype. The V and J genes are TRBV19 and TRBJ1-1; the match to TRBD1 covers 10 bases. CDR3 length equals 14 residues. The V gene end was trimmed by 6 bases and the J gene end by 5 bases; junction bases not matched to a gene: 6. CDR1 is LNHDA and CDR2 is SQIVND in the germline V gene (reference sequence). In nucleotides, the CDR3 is TGTGCCAGTAGAACCGGGACAGGGGCAACTGAAGCTTTCTTT. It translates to CASRTGTGATEAFF.

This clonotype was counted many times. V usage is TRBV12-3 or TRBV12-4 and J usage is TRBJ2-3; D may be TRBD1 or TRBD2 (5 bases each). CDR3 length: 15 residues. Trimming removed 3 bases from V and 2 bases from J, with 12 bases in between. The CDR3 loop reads CASSFGASITDTQYF. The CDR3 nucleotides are TGTGCCAGCAGTTTTGGGGCTAGCATCACAGATACGCAGTATTTT.

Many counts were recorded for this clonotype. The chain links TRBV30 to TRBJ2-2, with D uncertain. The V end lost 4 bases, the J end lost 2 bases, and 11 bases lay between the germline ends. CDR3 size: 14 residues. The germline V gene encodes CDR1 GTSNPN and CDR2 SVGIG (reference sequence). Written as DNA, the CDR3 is TGTGCCTGGAAATTGGGCTCCAACACCGGGGAGCTGTTTTTT. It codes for CAWKLGSNTGELFF. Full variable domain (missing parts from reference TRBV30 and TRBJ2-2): SQTIHQWPATLVQPVGSPLSLECTVEGTSNPNLYWYRQAAGRGLQLLFYSVGIGQISSEVPQNLSASRPQDRQFILSSKKLLLSDSGFYLCAWKLGSNTGELFFGEGSRLTVL.

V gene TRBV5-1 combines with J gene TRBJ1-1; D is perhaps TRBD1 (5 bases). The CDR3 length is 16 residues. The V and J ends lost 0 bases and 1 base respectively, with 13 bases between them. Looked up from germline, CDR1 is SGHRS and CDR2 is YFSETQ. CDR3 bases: TGCGCCAGCAGCTTGGAGGCCTCGGGGCAGAACACTGAAGCTTTCTTT. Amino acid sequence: CASSLEASGQNTEAFF.

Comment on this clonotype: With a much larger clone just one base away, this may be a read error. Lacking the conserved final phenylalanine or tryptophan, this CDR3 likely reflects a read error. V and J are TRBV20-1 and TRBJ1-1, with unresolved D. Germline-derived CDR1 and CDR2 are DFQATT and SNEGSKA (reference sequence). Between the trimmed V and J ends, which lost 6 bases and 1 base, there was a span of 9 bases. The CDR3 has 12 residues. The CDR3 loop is CSAQRSNTEAFL. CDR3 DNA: TGCAGTGCCCAAAGGTCGAACACTGAAGCTTTCCTT.

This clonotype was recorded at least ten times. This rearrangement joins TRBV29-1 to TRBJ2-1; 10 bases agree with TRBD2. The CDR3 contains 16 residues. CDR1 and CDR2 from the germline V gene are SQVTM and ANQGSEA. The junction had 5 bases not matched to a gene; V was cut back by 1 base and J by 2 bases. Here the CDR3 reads CSVEGLAGETYNEQFF. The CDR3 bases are TGCAGCGTTGAAGGGCTAGCGGGGGAAACCTACAATGAGCAGTTCTTC.

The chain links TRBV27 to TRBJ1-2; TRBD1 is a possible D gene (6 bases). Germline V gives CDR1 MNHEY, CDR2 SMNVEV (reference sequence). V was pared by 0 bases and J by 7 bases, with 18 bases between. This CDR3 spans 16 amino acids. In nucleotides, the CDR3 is TGTGCCAGCAGTTTATCGGAGGAAGGGGGTTTAGGTGGCTACACCTTC. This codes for CASSLSEEGGLGGYTF.

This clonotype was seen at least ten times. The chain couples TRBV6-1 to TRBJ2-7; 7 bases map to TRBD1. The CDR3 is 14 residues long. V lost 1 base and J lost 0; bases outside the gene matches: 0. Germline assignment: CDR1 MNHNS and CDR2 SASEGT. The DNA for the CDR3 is TGTGCCAGCAGTGAAGGGGACAGCTCCTACGAGCAGTACTTC. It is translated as CASSEGDSSYEQYF.

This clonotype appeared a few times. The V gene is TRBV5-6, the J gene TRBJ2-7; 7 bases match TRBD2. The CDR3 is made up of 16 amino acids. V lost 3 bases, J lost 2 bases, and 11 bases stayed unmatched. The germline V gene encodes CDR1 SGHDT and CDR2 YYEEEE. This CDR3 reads CASSSSYSSGTYEQYF. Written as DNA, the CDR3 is TGTGCCAGCAGCTCGTCCTATTCTAGCGGCACCTACGAGCAGTACTTC.

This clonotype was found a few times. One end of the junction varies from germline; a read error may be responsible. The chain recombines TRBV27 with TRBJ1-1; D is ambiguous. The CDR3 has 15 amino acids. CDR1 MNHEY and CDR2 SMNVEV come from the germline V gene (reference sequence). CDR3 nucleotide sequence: TGTGCCAGCGGTTTAAGGGTCCCCATGAACACTGAAGCTTTCTTT. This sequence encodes CASGLRVPMNTEAFF.

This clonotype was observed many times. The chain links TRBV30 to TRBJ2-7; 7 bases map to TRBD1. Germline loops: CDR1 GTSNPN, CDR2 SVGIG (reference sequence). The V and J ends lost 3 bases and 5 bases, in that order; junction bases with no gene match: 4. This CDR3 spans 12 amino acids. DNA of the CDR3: TGTGCCTGGAGGAGGGGGCCCCACGAGCAGTACTTC. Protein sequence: CAWRRGPHEQYF.

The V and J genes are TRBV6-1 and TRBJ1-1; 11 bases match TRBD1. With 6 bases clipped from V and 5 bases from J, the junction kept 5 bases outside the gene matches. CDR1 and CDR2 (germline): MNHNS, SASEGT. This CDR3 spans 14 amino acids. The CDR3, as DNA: TGTGCCAGCAGAACTTGGGACAGGGGGACTGAAGCTTTCTTT. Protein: CASRTWDRGTEAFF.

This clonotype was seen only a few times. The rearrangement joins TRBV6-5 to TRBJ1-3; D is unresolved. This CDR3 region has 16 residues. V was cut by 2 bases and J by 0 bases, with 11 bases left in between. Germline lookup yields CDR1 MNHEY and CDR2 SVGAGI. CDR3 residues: CASSYERISSGNTIYF. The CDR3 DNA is TGTGCCAGCAGTTACGAACGGATCTCCTCTGGAAACACCATATATTTT.

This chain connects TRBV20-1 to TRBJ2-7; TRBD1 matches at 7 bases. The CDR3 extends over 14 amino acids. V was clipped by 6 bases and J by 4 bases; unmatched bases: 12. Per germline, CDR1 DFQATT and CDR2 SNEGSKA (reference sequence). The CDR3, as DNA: TGCAGTGCCCGGAATCTGGGACAGTTTTACGAGCAGTACTTC. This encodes CSARNLGQFYEQYF.

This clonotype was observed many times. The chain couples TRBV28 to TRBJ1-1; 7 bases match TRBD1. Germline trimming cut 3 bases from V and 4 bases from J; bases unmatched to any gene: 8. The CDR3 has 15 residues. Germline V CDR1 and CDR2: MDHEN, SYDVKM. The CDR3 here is CASSLRQGRGTEAFF. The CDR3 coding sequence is TGTGCCAGCAGTTTGCGACAGGGAAGGGGCACTGAAGCTTTCTTT.